The next 16 T cell receptor beta chains were all read from a single sample in a study of cytomegalovirus exposure and HLA in healthy donors. It was with 60 Vbeta and 13 Jbeta primers that the PCR ran. Sequencing used immunoSEQ multiplex PCR; TCRdb keeps in-frame clones, though not all of them. The sample contains 84,000 or so clones, around 77% of which appear only once. The specimen was PBMCs. These receptors all stem from a man aged 25 to 40 in good health and CMV-seronegative.

The chain carries TRBV30 and TRBJ1-2; D might be TRBD1 (5 bases). This CDR3 spans 14 amino acids. From germline, CDR1 is GTSNPN and CDR2 SVGIG (reference sequence). The V end lost 5 bases, the J end lost 2 bases, and 15 bases lay between the germline ends. CDR3 coding DNA: TGTGCCTGGCGAAGGCAGGGCCGAAACTATGGCTACACCTTC. Protein: CAWRRQGRNYGYTF.

This clone has only one observation. This chain links TRBV4-1 with TRBJ2-1; the match to TRBD2 covers 10 bases. The CDR3 has 19 residues. J lost 4 bases, V lost 0 bases, and 12 bases had no gene match. In germline, CDR1 is MGHRA, CDR2 YSYEKL. In nucleotides, the CDR3 is TGCGCCAGCAGCCAAGATTCGGATTGGAGACTAGCGGGTTACAATGAGCAGTTCTTC. Its translation is CASSQDSDWRLAGYNEQFF.

The chain recombines TRBV19 with TRBJ1-4, with D hard to call. The CDR3 consists of 15 residues. Germline assignment: CDR1 LNHDA and CDR2 SQIVND (reference sequence). V was cut by 7 bases and J by 4 bases, with 16 bases left in between. The CDR3 protein is CASTPQVWNNEKLFF. The CDR3 DNA reads as TGTGCCAGTACCCCCCAGGTGTGGAATAATGAAAAACTGTTTTTT.

This chain connects TRBV6-4 to TRBJ2-1; 14 bases are a match to TRBD2. J was trimmed by 9 bases and V by 5 bases; bases with no gene match: 3. Germline lookup yields CDR1 MRHNA and CDR2 SNTAGT. This CDR3 is built from 14 residues. The CDR3 spells CASSTGLAGGEQFF. The CDR3 bases are TGTGCCAGCAGTACCGGACTAGCGGGAGGTGAGCAGTTCTTC.

The chain recombines TRBV5-1 with TRBJ2-1; D unresolved. Germline assignment: CDR1 SGHRS and CDR2 YFSETQ. V lost 0 bases and J 9 bases, leaving 10 bases between the germline ends. The CDR3 extends over 13 amino acids. DNA for the CDR3: TGCGCCAGCAGCTTGGGGCAGCGTGGTGAGCAGTTCTTC. Its protein is CASSLGQRGEQFF.

The chain has TRBV4-1 and TRBJ1-4, with TRBD1 identical over 7 bases. Germline V gene data show CDR1 as MGHRA and CDR2 as YSYEKL. The CDR3 spans 17 residues. Trimming took 1 base from V and 3 from J; bases not matched to a gene: 8. CDR3 in DNA: TGCGCCAGCAGCCAAGGGGACCTCGGGACAGCTAATGAAAAACTGTTTTTT. It encodes CASSQGDLGTANEKLFF.

This chain links TRBV5-1 with TRBJ2-1; unclear D gene. This CDR3 comprises 14 residues. From germline, CDR1 is SGHRS and CDR2 YFSETQ. Trimming removed 0 bases from V and 7 bases from J, with 11 bases in between. The CDR3 nucleotides read TGCGCCAGCAGCTTGGGAATCGGGTCTAATGAGCAGTTCTTC. This encodes CASSLGIGSNEQFF.

This chain connects TRBV7-8 to TRBJ1-2; 11 nucleotides match TRBD1. J was trimmed by 3 bases and V by 4 bases; bases with no gene match: 13. Per germline, CDR1 SGHVS and CDR2 FQNEAQ. The CDR3 spans 18 residues. In nucleotides, the CDR3 is TGTGCCAGCAGCTCGGGATGGACAGGGGGCTCTGGTTACTATGGCTACACCTTC. It codes for CASSSGWTGGSGYYGYTF.

In its sample, this clone was seen once. The chain has TRBV18 and TRBJ2-1; TRBD2 agrees at 10 bases. CDR3 length: 16 residues. Looked up from germline, CDR1 is KGHSH and CDR2 is LQKENI. J lost 5 bases, V lost 0 bases, and 4 bases had no gene match. The CDR3 coding sequence is TGTGCCAGCTCACCACCTAGCGGGGGGTACGACAATGAGCAGTTCTTC. Translated, it gives CASSPPSGGYDNEQFF.

The CDR3 spells CASRVAGDSYEQYF. The CDR3 DNA follows: TGTGCCAGCAGGGTAGCGGGAGACTCCTACGAGCAGTACTTC. V gene TRBV2 combines with J gene TRBJ2-7; TRBD2 matches 9 bases. This CDR3 is built from 14 residues. Looked up from germline, CDR1 is SNHLY and CDR2 is FYNNEI. Trimming cost V 6 bases and J 0 bases; bases outside gene matches: 3.

J is TRBJ2-4 and V is TRBV7-2; 7 bases are a match to TRBD2. Germline trimming cut 5 bases from V and 8 bases from J; bases unmatched to any gene: 15. This CDR3 region has 16 residues. CDR1 is SGHTA and CDR2 is FQGNSA in the germline V gene. CDR3 nucleotide sequence: TGTGCCAGCAGCCCCCACACGGGCGGGGGTAGAGACATTCAGTACTTC. It is translated as CASSPHTGGGRDIQYF.

The V gene is TRBV5-6, the J gene TRBJ2-6, with 9 bases fitting TRBD1. This CDR3 spans 16 amino acids. Germline CDR1 reads SGHDT; CDR2 reads YYEEEE. Trimming took 3 bases from V and 4 from J; bases not matched to a gene: 5. CDR3 loop: CASSSGTGSGANVLTF. Written as DNA, the CDR3 is TGTGCCAGCAGCTCCGGGACAGGGTCAGGGGCCAACGTCCTGACTTTC. The whole variable domain, remainder taken from reference TRBV5-6 and TRBJ2-6, is DAGVTQSPTHLIKTRGQQVTLRCSPKSGHDTVSWYQQALGQGPQFIFQYYEEEERQRGNFPDRFSGHQFPNYSSELNVNALLLGDSALYLCASSSGTGSGANVLTFGAGSRLTVL.

This chain joins TRBV10-3 and TRBJ1-2; a possible D gene is TRBD1 (6 bases). The CDR3 extends over 13 amino acids. CDR1 and CDR2 (germline): ENHRY, SYGVKD. Trimming took off 6 bases at V and 8 bases at J, with 16 bases between the two ends. DNA for the CDR3: TGTGCCATCAGGGTCTCAGGGGTATGGGGCTACACCTTC. Protein product: CAIRVSGVWGYTF.

The gene calls are TRBV28 and TRBJ2-7; possible D gene TRBD2, 6 bases. The CDR3 totals 14 residues. The V gene's germline CDR1 is MDHEN and CDR2 SYDVKM. With 4 bases removed from V and 12 bases from J, the gap between germline ends came to 22 bases. The CDR3 DNA reads TGTGCCAGCAGTTCCCCCTCCCTAGCGCCTGGGAGGTACTTC. This encodes CASSSPSLAPGRYF. Complete variable domain (other parts from reference TRBV28 and TRBJ2-7): DVKVTQSSRYLVKRTGEKVFLECVQDMDHENMFWYRQDPGLGLRLIYFSYDVKMKEKGDIPEGYSVSREKKERFSLILESASTNQTSMYLCASSSPSLAPGRYFGPGTRLTVT.

The chain is built from TRBV7-7 and TRBJ2-1, with 10 bases lining up with TRBD1. The ends lost 1 base at V and 4 bases at J; junction bases unmatched: 1. This CDR3 spans 15 amino acids. The germline gives CDR1 SSHAT, CDR2 FNYEAQ (reference sequence). The DNA of the CDR3 is TGTGCCAGCAGCTTAGGGGGACAGGGGTACAATGAGCAGTTCTTC. This translates into CASSLGGQGYNEQFF.

This clone has just a few counts. J is TRBJ1-2 and V is TRBV28; 8 nucleotides align to TRBD1. This CDR3 comprises 14 residues. Germline V gene data show CDR1 as MDHEN and CDR2 as SYDVKM. V dropped 1 base and J dropped 8; count of bases not matched to a gene: 6. The CDR3 sequence is CASSLSGGQGGYTF. In DNA, the CDR3 is TGTGCCAGCAGTTTATCGGGCGGACAGGGCGGCTACACCTTC.